Listed below are T cell receptor beta chains from one sample, sequenced in a study of post-analysis software for immune sequencing data. Via MiXCR, TCRdb re-called the PCR reads, giving one row per CDR3 protein. The sample has fewer than 700,000 distinct CDR3 sequences, about 40% seen once; the top ten hold 1.7%. Sequencing input: blood. The receptor set was obtained from a girl aged 5-17 years with multiple sclerosis. Both conserved end residues are trimmed from each CDR3. A D gene is named only where the DNA matches it firmly. Clone size, where shown, is once, few, many, or a class for clones that have expanded.

v_call: TRBV2; clone_size: NA; d_call: TRBD1; j_call: TRBJ1-2; cdr3_aa: ASGTTTGGFGYGYT
v_call: TRBV6-2/TRBV6-3; clone_size: NA; d_call: NA; j_call: TRBJ2-5; cdr3_aa: ASSYSFASEDEQY
v_call: TRBV4-1; clone_size: NA; d_call: NA; j_call: TRBJ2-5; cdr3_aa: ASSQGRPDWQETQY
v_call: TRBV5-1; clone_size: NA; d_call: NA; j_call: TRBJ1-1; cdr3_aa: ASSRREGQDTEAF
v_call: TRBV5-5; clone_size: NA; d_call: NA; j_call: TRBJ2-3; cdr3_aa: ASSLPRGPTDTQY
v_call: TRBV6-5; clone_size: few; d_call: NA; j_call: TRBJ2-3; cdr3_aa: ASRPGSGVGTDTQY
v_call: TRBV25-1; clone_size: NA; d_call: NA; j_call: TRBJ2-6; cdr3_aa: ASRQNGANVLT
v_call: TRBV20-1; clone_size: few; d_call: NA; j_call: TRBJ1-2; cdr3_aa: SGTPGGYT
v_call: TRBV5-1; clone_size: few; d_call: TRBD2; j_call: TRBJ2-5; cdr3_aa: ASSRRLAETQY
v_call: TRBV5-1; clone_size: many; d_call: NA; j_call: TRBJ1-2; cdr3_aa: ASSWNRGANGYT
v_call: TRBV9; clone_size: NA; d_call: NA; j_call: TRBJ2-7; cdr3_aa: ASSVADATYEQY
v_call: TRBV6-5; clone_size: NA; d_call: NA; j_call: TRBJ1-1; cdr3_aa: ASSYNAGFGTEAF
v_call: TRBV12-3/TRBV12-4; clone_size: NA; d_call: NA; j_call: TRBJ2-5; cdr3_aa: ASRRALLEQY
v_call: TRBV20-1; clone_size: NA; d_call: TRBD2; j_call: TRBJ2-3; cdr3_aa: SARSGTSERYDTQY
v_call: TRBV6-5; clone_size: NA; d_call: TRBD2; j_call: TRBJ2-1; cdr3_aa: ASSYGRGSPGEEQF
v_call: TRBV9; clone_size: NA; d_call: TRBD2; j_call: TRBJ2-1; cdr3_aa: ASSPLAGESNEQF
v_call: TRBV3-1; clone_size: NA; d_call: NA; j_call: TRBJ2-5; cdr3_aa: ASSQAQRLAGETQY
v_call: TRBV7-2; clone_size: NA; d_call: NA; j_call: TRBJ2-3; cdr3_aa: ASSLAGATGSTDTQY
v_call: TRBV9; clone_size: NA; d_call: NA; j_call: TRBJ1-1; cdr3_aa: ASSATVTMNTEAF
v_call: TRBV20-1; clone_size: NA; d_call: NA; j_call: TRBJ2-7; cdr3_aa: SAPWTGEQY
v_call: TRBV12-3/TRBV12-4; clone_size: NA; d_call: TRBD2; j_call: TRBJ2-5; cdr3_aa: ASSLGSRGEQY
v_call: TRBV27; clone_size: few; d_call: NA; j_call: NA; cdr3_aa: ASSSEVGAPEQY
v_call: TRBV6-6; clone_size: NA; d_call: NA; j_call: TRBJ2-1; cdr3_aa: ASSPRLGGEQF
v_call: TRBV5-1; clone_size: NA; d_call: NA; j_call: TRBJ1-6; cdr3_aa: ASSLGGARYSPLH
v_call: TRBV7-9; clone_size: NA; d_call: NA; j_call: TRBJ2-7; cdr3_aa: ASSLGDVKVYEQY
v_call: TRBV12-3/TRBV12-4; clone_size: few; d_call: NA; j_call: TRBJ1-5; cdr3_aa: ASSRTGPRGPQH
v_call: TRBV4-2; clone_size: NA; d_call: TRBD1; j_call: TRBJ1-2; cdr3_aa: ASSQVGQDNHGYT
v_call: TRBV6-4; clone_size: NA; d_call: NA; j_call: TRBJ2-1; cdr3_aa: ASSDSWYNEQF
v_call: TRBV5-1; clone_size: NA; d_call: NA; j_call: TRBJ2-4; cdr3_aa: ASSRDFGEQY
v_call: TRBV5-6; clone_size: NA; d_call: TRBD1; j_call: TRBJ2-1; cdr3_aa: ASRRTGGFLYNEQF
v_call: TRBV7-3; clone_size: once; d_call: TRBD1; j_call: TRBJ1-2; cdr3_aa: ASSLFFNSQGVTALYGYT
v_call: TRBV6-5; clone_size: once; d_call: NA; j_call: TRBJ1-1; cdr3_aa: ASSRPGAGEAF
v_call: TRBV5-1; clone_size: NA; d_call: NA; j_call: TRBJ1-6; cdr3_aa: ASSPLGQNNSPLH